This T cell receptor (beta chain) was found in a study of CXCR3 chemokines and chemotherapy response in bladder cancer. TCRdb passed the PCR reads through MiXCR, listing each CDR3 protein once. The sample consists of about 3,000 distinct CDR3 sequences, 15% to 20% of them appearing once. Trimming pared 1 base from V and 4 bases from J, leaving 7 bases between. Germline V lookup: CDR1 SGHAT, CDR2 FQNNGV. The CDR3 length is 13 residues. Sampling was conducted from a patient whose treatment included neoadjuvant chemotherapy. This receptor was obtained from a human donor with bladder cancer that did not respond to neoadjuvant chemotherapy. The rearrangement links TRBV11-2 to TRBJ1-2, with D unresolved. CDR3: CASSLGQTYGYTF. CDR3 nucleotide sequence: TGTGCCAGCAGCTTAGGGCAGACCTATGGCTACACCTTC. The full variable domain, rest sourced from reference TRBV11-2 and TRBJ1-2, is EAGVAQSPRYKIIEKRQSVAFWCNPISGHATLYWYQQILGQGPKLLIQFQNNGVVDDSQLPKDRFSAERLKGVDSTLKIQPAKLEDSAVYLCASSLGQTYGYTFGSGTRLTVV.